This T cell receptor beta chain was sequenced during a study of blood T cells in healthy people across ages. Notes on the study in general: Diversity estimates drawn from one million T cells were deemed underestimates. TCR beta diversity tracked closely with naive T cell percentage.

CDR3 size: 12 residues. Deletions cut 0 bases from V and 10 bases from J, with 10 bases between. Germline lookup yields CDR1 MNHNS and CDR2 SASEGT. This clonotype was counted a few times. Its antigen is unidentified. The authors ran a second PCR of roughly 7 to 11 cycles using a sample-barcoded 5' primer and a J-beta primer mix. MiXCR, applied by TCRdb to the 5' RACE reads, yields one record per CDR3 protein. The repertoire holds about 640,000 distinct CDR3 sequences, with approximately 50% as singletons. The V and J genes are TRBV6-1 and TRBJ2-7; D is ambiguous. The source material was blood. The sequence came from a man in his 60s in good health. This CDR3 reads CASSEAPRTQYF. CDR3 nucleotides: TGTGCCAGCAGTGAAGCTCCCCGTACCCAGTACTTC.